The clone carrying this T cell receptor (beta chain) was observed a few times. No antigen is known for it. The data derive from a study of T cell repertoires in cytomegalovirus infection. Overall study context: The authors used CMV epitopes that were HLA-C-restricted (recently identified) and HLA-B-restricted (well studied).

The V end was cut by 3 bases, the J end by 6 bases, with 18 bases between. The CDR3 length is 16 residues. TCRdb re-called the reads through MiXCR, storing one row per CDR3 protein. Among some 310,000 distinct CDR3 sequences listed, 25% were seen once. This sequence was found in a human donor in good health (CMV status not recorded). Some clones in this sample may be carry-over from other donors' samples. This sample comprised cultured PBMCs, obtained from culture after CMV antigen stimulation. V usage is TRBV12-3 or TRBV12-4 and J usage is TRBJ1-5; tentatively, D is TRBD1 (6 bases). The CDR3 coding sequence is TGTGCCAGCAGTTTTGGGGGGCAGGGGAGGGGTCAGCCCCAGCATTTT. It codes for CASSFGGQGRGQPQHF.